This TCR beta chain was profiled in a study of T-cell reconstitution after alpha-beta-depleted transplantation in children. Study conclusions and caveats: Reports say that about two months after transplant, the alpha-beta T cells came out of several hundred graft clones that had expanded. Newly generated T cells supplied most T-cell counts and diversity one year post-transplant. Some patients owed their high day-60 TCRbeta diversity to surviving recipient T cells and thymic progenitors.

During its preparation, the TCRbeta library received unique molecular identifiers. TCRdb called the PCR reads again in MiXCR, with one record for every CDR3 protein. The sample yields a few hundred thousand distinct CDR3 sequences, about 24% seen once. This clonotype was seen at least ten times. Its antigen is not identified. V shed 4 bases and J shed 3 bases, with 9 bases lying between them. CDR3 length equals 13 residues. The germline V gene has CDR1 LGHNA and CDR2 YNFKEQ. The sequenced sample was PBMCs, mostly from graft donor cells, obtained 360 days after TCRalphabeta/CD19-depleted stem cell transplant. The TCR was taken from a female patient aged 2-9 years who had a stem cell transplant for congenital amegakaryocytic thrombocytopenia, so the T cells may come from the graft donor. This chain joins TRBV4-2 and TRBJ2-5; no definite D call. The CDR3 nucleotides are TGTGCCAGCAGCCGATCTAGAGAAGAGACCCAGTACTTC. It encodes CASSRSREETQYF.